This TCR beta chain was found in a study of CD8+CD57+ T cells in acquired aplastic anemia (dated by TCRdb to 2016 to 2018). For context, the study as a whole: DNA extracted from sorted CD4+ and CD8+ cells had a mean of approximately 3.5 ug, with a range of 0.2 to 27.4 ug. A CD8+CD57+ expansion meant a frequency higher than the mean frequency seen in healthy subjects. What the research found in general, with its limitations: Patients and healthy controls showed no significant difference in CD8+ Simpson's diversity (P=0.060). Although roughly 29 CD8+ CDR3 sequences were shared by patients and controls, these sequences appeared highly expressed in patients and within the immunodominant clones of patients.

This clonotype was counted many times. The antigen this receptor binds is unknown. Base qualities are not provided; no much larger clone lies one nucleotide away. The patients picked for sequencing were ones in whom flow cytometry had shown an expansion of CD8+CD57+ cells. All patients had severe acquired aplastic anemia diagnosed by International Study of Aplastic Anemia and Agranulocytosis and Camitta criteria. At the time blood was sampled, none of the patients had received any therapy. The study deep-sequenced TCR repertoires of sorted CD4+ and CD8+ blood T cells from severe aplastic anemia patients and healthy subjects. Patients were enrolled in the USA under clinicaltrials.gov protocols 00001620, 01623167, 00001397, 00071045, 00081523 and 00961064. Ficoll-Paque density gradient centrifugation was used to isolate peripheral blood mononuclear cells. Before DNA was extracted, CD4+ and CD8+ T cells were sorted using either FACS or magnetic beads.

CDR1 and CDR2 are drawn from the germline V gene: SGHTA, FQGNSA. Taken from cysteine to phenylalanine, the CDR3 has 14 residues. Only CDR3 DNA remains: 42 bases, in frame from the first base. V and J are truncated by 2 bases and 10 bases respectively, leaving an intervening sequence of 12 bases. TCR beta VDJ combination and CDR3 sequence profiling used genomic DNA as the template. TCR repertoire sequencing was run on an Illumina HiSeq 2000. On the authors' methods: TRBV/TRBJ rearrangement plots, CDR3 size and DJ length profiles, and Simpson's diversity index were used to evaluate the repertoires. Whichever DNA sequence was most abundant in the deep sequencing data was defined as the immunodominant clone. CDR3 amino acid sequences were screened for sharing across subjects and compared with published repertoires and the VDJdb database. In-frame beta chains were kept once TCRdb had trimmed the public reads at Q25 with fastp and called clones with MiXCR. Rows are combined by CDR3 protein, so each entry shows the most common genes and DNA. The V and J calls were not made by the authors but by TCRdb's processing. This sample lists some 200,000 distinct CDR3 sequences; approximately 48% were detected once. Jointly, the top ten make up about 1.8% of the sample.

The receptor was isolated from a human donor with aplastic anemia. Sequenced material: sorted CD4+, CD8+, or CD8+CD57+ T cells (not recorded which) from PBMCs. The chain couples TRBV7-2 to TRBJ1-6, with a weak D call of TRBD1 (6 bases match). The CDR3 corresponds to CASSLLQGRSPLHF. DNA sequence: TGTGCCAGCAGCTTACTGCAGGGGAGGTCACCCCTCCACTTT.